The text below deals with one T cell receptor (beta chain). This entry comes from a study of blood T cell repertoires in COVID-19. Study details: Spain, Italy and the United States supplied samples that represented acute and convalescent COVID-19. From T cells, B-cell-depleted T cells, or PBMCs came the material, which was cDNA or gDNA.

The germline gives CDR1 GTSNPN, CDR2 SVGIG (reference sequence). V lost 4 bases and J lost 5; bases outside the gene matches: 5. This CDR3 is 16 amino acids long. How the authors handled the data: Reference gene primer amplification gave estimated nucleated cell counts. Method: immunoSEQ multiplex PCR; TCRdb's copy keeps in-frame clones and lacks some. V, J and clone size are taken as reported in that table, and D and trimming were inferred from the DNA itself. This sample yields just over 200,000 clones, of which 85% to 90% are seen a single time; approximately 6.1% belongs to the top ten. The TCR sequence derives from a man older than 75 with acute or convalescent COVID-19. The chain uses TRBV30 and TRBJ2-2; 15 bases match TRBD2. Material for sequencing was peripheral blood. CDR3 nucleotides: TGTGCCTGGAAGGGACTAGCGGGAGGACAGACCGGGGAGCTGTTTTTT. It translates to CAWKGLAGGQTGELFF.